This T cell receptor (beta chain) originates from a study of CD8 T cells in Susac syndrome. Across the whole study: At the time their blood was drawn, patients with Susac syndrome were either therapy-naive, on corticosteroids (with some of them also receiving intravenous immunoglobulin), or on intravenous immunoglobulin alone. Study observations and caveats: Susac-specific public clones were found in total CD8+ and CD8+ TEMRA repertoires, numbering 15 to 20 and five, respectively.

This CDR3 spans 17 amino acids. V trimming: 6 bases; J trimming: 7 bases; junction bases outside the gene matches: 15. Germline V CDR1 and CDR2: DFQATT, SNEGSKA (reference sequence). FACS enriched CD8+ TEMRA cells, while bulk CD8+ and CD4+ were negatively isolated. To note about this clonotype: Its specificity is not known.

Random hexamers served to reverse transcribe roughly 0.45 to 1 ug RNA. TCRdb processed the immunoSEQ multiplex PCR reads anew with MiXCR; each CDR3 protein has one entry. The data contain some 130,000 distinct CDR3 sequences, more than 85% of them singletons. The sequence was collected from a human donor with Susac syndrome. The V gene is TRBV20-1, the J gene TRBJ2-2; 12 bases map to TRBD2. What was sequenced was CD8+ T cells from PBMCs. CDR3 DNA sequence: TGCAGTGCCAAAGACTCCGGGACTAGCGGGCACAGCGGGGAGCTGTTTTTT. It specifies CSAKDSGTSGHSGELFF.